This T cell receptor (beta chain) is from a study of T cell changes during pregnancy in multiple sclerosis. This table comes from immunoSEQ multiplex PCR, and its TCRdb copy is limited to in-frame clones, with some not included. The sample shows approximately 90,000 clones, 91% of them seen only once. CDR3 length: 18 residues. V shed 5 bases and J 3 bases; nucleotides not matched to a gene: 8. The germline V gene has CDR1 SEHNR and CDR2 FQNEAQ (reference sequence). Material: peripheral blood, obtained after pregnancy. The chain combines TRBV7-9 with TRBJ2-1; the match to TRBD2 covers 15 bases. The sequence was collected from a female donor in good health, enrolled as a control in a pregnancy study. The CDR3 region has the DNA TGTGCCAGCAGCCCTAGGCCGGGACTAGCGGGGGGCTACAATGAGCAGTTCTTC. Its translation: CASSPRPGLAGGYNEQFF.